Presented here are 15 T cell receptor beta chains from one specimen sequenced in a study of cytomegalovirus exposure and HLA in healthy donors. PCR was performed using 60 Vbeta and 13 Jbeta primers. Produced via immunoSEQ multiplex PCR; TCRdb's table is partial and in-frame only. The repertoire table contains about 160,000 clones. The specimen sequenced was PBMCs. Every receptor here comes from a woman between 55 and 75 years old in good health and CMV-seronegative.

The V call is TRBV4-1, the J call TRBJ2-3; TRBD2 agrees at 7 bases. V lost 4 bases to trimming and J lost 2 bases; unmatched junction nucleotides: 15. Germline CDR1 reads MGHRA; CDR2 reads YSYEKL. CDR3 size: 18 residues. CDR3 region: CASSLTSASGLLTDTQYF. The CDR3 DNA follows: TGCGCCAGCAGCCTAACCTCTGCTAGCGGCCTACTCACAGATACGCAGTATTTT.

The chain couples TRBV9 to TRBJ2-7, with 8 nucleotides matching TRBD2. V shed 3 bases and J 2 bases; nucleotides not matched to a gene: 4. CDR1 SGDLS and CDR2 YYNGEE come from the germline V gene. This CDR3 has 14 amino acids. The CDR3 DNA is TGTGCCAGCAGCGGACGGGAGGGGGCCTACGAGCAGTACTTC. This sequence encodes CASSGREGAYEQYF.

V gene TRBV29-1 combines with J gene TRBJ2-7; 9 bases line up with TRBD2. This CDR3 comprises 18 residues. Germline CDR1 is SQVTM and CDR2 is ANQGSEA. After removal of 3 bases from V and 6 bases from J, the junction contained 21 bases not matched to a gene. This chain's CDR3 is CSVERYVASGNSLLEQYF. The CDR3 region has the DNA TGCAGCGTTGAGCGGTATGTGGCTAGCGGGAACTCTCTCCTCGAGCAGTACTTC.

This CDR3 is CASSPGPGANYGYTF. The CDR3 nucleotides read TGTGCCAGCTCACCAGGACCGGGGGCTAACTATGGCTACACCTTC. The chain employs TRBV18 and TRBJ1-2; weak D call: TRBD1 (5 bases). V was pared by 2 bases and J by 0 bases, with 10 bases between. The CDR3 consists of 15 residues. The germline V gene has CDR1 KGHSH and CDR2 LQKENI.

The chain uses TRBV25-1 and TRBJ1-2; D might be TRBD1 (6 bases). CDR3 length equals 14 residues. Germline V lookup: CDR1 MGHDK, CDR2 SYGVNS. Trimming took 2 bases from V and 7 from J, leaving 14 bases between them. CDR3: CASSEGGARSGYTF. The CDR3 DNA reads as TGTGCCAGCAGTGAAGGGGGGGCGCGGTCTGGCTACACCTTC.

J is TRBJ1-1 and V is TRBV7-9; weak D call: TRBD1 (5 bases). V lost 6 bases, J lost 0 bases, and 14 bases lay in between. The germline gives CDR1 SEHNR, CDR2 FQNEAQ (reference sequence). The CDR3 is 15 amino acids. The CDR3 sequence is CASRFETGVNTEAFF. The CDR3 DNA is TGTGCCAGCAGGTTTGAAACAGGCGTGAACACTGAAGCTTTCTTT.

The chain joins TRBV6-6 to TRBJ2-7; D is possibly TRBD2 (5 bases). There are 11 residues in the CDR3. Germline V gene sequence: CDR1 MNHNY, CDR2 SVGAGI (reference sequence). In DNA form, the CDR3 reads TGTGCTTCAGCGGCGGCAGGCGAGCAGTACTTC. Residues: CASAAAGEQYF.

The J gene is TRBJ2-3, the V gene TRBV6-5; D is undetermined. Trimming cost V 8 bases and J 0 bases, with 15 bases left between them. The CDR3 has 15 amino acids. Germline CDR1 MNHEY, CDR2 SVGAGI. The CDR3 protein is CASLRHTPSTDTQYF. CDR3 DNA sequence: TGTGCCAGCCTAAGACACACTCCCAGCACAGATACGCAGTATTTT.

This rearrangement joins TRBV30 to TRBJ2-7; 9 bases map to TRBD1. The CDR3 runs 14 residues. V shed 3 bases and J 3 bases; nucleotides not matched to a gene: 6. CDR1 and CDR2 (germline): GTSNPN, SVGIG (reference sequence). CDR3 sequence reads: CAWSRTTGGYEQYF. CDR3 nucleotide sequence: TGTGCCTGGAGCCGAACGACAGGGGGCTACGAGCAGTACTTC.

V and J are TRBV4-1 and TRBJ1-6, with 8 bases identical to TRBD1. V shed 1 base, J shed 6 bases, and the junction held 8 bases outside the gene matches. The CDR3 has 17 amino acids. The V gene's germline CDR1 is MGHRA and CDR2 YSYEKL. The CDR3 nucleotides read TGCGCCAGCAGCCAAGTGCCAGACAGGGGAGGTAATTCACCCCTCCACTTT. Residues: CASSQVPDRGGNSPLHF.

The chain joins TRBV4-2 to TRBJ1-5; D call uncertain. CDR3 length: 16 residues. Germline V gives CDR1 LGHNA, CDR2 YNFKEQ. V was cut by 0 bases and J by 6 bases, with 15 bases left in between. DNA of the CDR3: TGTGCCAGCAGCCAAGATCTATACAGCAACGGTCAGCCCCAGCATTTT. Residues: CASSQDLYSNGQPQHF.

The rearrangement joins TRBV5-1 to TRBJ2-7, with TRBD1 identical over 8 bases. Germline V gene data show CDR1 as SGHRS and CDR2 as YFSETQ. This CDR3 spans 14 amino acids. V shed 4 bases and J 6 bases; nucleotides not matched to a gene: 9. The CDR3 region is CASSLTGVSSEQYF. CDR3 coding DNA: TGCGCCAGCAGCCTGACAGGGGTTTCTTCCGAGCAGTACTTC. The full variable domain, completed using reference TRBV5-1 and TRBJ2-7, is KAGVTQTPRYLIKTRGQQVTLSCSPISGHRSVSWYQQTPGQGLQFLFEYFSETQRNKGNFPGRFSGRQFSNSRSEMNVSTLELGDSALYLCASSLTGVSSEQYFGPGTRLTVT.

The rearrangement links TRBV6-6 to TRBJ1-5; D possibly corresponds to TRBD1 (5 bases). The CDR3 is made up of 14 amino acids. Germline values: CDR1 MNHNY, CDR2 SVGAGI (reference sequence). The germline V and J ends were trimmed by 8 bases and 3 bases, with 14 bases remaining between them. Here the CDR3 DNA reads TGTGCCAGCCGTCTAGTGGGGCTCAATCAGCCCCAGCATTTT. Its protein product is CASRLVGLNQPQHF.

J is TRBJ2-3 and V is TRBV5-1, with 9 bases identical to TRBD2. The CDR3 sequence is 15 residues long. The germline CDR1 and CDR2 sequences are SGHRS and YFSETQ. Trimming at V came to 7 bases and at J to 2 bases, leaving 8 bases not matched to a gene. In DNA form, the CDR3 reads TGCGCCAGCCACCCAGCGGGAGGTTCCACAGATACGCAGTATTTT. Its translation: CASHPAGGSTDTQYF.

The chain has TRBV5-4 and TRBJ1-2, with TRBD1 as a possible D gene (5 bases). This CDR3 is 15 amino acids long. CDR1 is SGHNT and CDR2 is YYREEE in the germline V gene (reference sequence). V was pared by 4 bases and J by 0 bases, with 13 bases between. The CDR3 nucleotides are TGTGCCAGCAGCCCCGTCGGGGGAACTAACTATGGCTACACCTTC. This translates into CASSPVGGTNYGYTF.